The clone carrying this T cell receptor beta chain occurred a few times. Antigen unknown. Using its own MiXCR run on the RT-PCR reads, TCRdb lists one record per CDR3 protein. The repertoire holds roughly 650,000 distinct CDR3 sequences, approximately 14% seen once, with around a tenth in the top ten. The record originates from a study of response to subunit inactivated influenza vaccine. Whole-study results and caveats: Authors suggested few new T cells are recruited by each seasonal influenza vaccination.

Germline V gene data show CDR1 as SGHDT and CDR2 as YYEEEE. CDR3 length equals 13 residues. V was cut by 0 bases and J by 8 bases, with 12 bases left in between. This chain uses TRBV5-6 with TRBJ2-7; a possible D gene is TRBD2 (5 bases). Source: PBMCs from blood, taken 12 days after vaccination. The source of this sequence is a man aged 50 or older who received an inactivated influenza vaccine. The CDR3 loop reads CASSLGTEGKQYF. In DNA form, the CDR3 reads TGTGCCAGCAGCTTGGGGACTGAGGGCAAGCAGTACTTC.